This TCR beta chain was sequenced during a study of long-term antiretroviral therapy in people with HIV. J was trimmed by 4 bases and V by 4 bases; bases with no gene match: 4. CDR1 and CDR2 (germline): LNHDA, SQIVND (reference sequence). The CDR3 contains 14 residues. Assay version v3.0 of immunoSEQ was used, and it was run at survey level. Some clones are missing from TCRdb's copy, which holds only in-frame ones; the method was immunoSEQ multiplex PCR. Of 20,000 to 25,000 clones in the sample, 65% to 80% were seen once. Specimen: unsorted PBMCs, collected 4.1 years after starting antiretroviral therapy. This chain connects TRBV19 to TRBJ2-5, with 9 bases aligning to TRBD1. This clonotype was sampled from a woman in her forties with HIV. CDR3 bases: TGTGCCAGTAGTACCGGACAGGGGATAGAGACCCAGTACTTC. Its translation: CASSTGQGIETQYF.